The source of this T cell receptor (beta chain) is a study of blood T cell repertoires in COVID-19. The CDR3 length is 15 residues. V was clipped by 9 bases and J by 0 bases, with 18 bases between them. Germline-derived CDR1 and CDR2 are SGHAT and FQNNGV. Measured with immunoSEQ multiplex PCR; TCRdb has only the in-frame clones, and not every one. The sample carries more than 110,000 clones, roughly 90% recorded once. Sequencing input: peripheral blood. This clonotype originated in a man in his sixties with active or convalescent COVID-19. The rearrangement joins TRBV11-2 to TRBJ2-7, with D maybe TRBD1 (6 bases). CDR3 sequence (DNA): TGTGCCAGTTCCACCCTACAGGGTGACTCCTACGAGCAGTACTTC. Its protein product is CASSTLQGDSYEQYF.